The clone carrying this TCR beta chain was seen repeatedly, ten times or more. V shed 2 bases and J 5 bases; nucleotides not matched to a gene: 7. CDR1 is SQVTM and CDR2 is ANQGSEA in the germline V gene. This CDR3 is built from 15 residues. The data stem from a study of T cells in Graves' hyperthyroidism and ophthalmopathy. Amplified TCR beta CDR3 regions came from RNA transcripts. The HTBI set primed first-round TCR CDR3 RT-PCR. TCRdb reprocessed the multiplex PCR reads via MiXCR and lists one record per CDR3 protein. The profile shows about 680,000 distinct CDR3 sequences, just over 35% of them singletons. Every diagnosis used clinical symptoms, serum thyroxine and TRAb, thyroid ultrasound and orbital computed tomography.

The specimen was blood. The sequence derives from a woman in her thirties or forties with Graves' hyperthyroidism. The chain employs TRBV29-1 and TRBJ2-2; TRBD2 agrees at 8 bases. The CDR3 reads CSVELREVWTGELFF. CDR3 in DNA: TGCAGCGTTGAACTGCGGGAGGTGTGGACCGGGGAGCTGTTTTTT.